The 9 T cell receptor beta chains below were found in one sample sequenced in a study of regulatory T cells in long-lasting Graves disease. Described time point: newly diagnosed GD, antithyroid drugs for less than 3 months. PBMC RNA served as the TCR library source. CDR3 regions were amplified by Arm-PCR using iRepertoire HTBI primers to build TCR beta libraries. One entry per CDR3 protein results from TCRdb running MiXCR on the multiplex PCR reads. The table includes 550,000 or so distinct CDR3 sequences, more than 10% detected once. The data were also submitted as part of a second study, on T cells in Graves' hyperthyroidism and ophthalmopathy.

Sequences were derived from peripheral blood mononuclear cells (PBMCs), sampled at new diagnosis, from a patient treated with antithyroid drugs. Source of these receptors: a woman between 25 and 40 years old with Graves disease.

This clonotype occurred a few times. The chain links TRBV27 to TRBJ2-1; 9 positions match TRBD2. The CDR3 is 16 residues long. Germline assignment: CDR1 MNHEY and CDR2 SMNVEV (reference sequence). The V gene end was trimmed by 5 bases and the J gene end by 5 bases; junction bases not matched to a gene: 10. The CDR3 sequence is CASSTLGLADDNEQFF. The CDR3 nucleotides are TGTGCCAGCAGTACGCTGGGACTAGCTGACGACAATGAGCAGTTCTTC.

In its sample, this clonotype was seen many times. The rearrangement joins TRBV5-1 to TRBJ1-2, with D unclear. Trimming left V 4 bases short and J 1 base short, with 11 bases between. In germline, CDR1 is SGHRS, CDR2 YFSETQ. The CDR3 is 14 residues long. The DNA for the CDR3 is TGCGCCAGCAGCCTCACGGCGGGTAACTATGGCTACACCTTC. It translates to CASSLTAGNYGYTF.

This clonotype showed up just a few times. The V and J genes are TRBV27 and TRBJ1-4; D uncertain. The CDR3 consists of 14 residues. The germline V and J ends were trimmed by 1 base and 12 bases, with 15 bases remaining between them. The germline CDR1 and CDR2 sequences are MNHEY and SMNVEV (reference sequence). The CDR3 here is CASSLFGSGVELFF. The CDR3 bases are TGTGCCAGCAGTTTATTCGGGTCGGGAGTGGAACTGTTTTTT.

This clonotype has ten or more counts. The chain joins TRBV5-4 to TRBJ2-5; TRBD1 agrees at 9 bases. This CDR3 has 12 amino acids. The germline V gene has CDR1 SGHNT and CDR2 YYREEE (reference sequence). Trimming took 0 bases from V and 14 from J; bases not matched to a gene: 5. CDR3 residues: CASSLAGTGLYF. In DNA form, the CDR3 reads TGTGCCAGCAGCTTGGCCGGGACAGGGCTTTACTTC.

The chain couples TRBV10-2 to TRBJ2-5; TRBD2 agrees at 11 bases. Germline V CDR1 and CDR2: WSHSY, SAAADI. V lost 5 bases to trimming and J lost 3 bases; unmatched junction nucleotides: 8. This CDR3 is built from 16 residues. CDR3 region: CASSHPGLAAEETQYF. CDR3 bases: TGCGCCAGCAGTCACCCGGGACTAGCGGCAGAAGAGACCCAGTACTTC.

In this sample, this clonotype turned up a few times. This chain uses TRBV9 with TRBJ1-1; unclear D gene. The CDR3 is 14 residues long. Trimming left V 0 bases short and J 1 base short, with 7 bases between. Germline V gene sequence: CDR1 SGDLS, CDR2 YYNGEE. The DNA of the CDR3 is TGTGCCAGCAGCGTAGGCCACAAGAACACTGAAGCTTTCTTT. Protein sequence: CASSVGHKNTEAFF.

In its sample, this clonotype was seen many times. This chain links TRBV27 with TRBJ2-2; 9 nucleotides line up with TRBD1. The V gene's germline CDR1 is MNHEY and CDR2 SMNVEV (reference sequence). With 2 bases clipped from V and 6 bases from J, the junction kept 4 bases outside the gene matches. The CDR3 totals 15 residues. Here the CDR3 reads CASSLTGGGSGELFF. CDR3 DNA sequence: TGTGCCAGCAGTTTAACAGGGGGCGGGTCCGGGGAGCTGTTTTTT.

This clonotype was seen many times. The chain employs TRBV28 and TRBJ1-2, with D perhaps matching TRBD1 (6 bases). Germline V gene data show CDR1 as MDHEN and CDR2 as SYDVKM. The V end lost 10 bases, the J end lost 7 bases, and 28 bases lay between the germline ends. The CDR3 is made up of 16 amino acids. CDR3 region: CATKFIGGGDLGGYTF. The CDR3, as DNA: TGTGCCACCAAGTTTATAGGGGGAGGGGATTTGGGTGGCTACACCTTC.

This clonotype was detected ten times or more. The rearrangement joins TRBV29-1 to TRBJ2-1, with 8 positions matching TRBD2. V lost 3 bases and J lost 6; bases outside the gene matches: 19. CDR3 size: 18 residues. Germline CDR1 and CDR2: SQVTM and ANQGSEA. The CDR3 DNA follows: TGCAGCGTTGACGGCCTCGGGCTAGCGGGTAAGCTCGGCAATGAGCAGTTCTTC. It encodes CSVDGLGLAGKLGNEQFF.